This is a list of T cell receptor beta chains from one sample in a study of blood T cell repertoires in COVID-19. Method: immunoSEQ multiplex PCR; TCRdb's copy keeps in-frame clones and lacks some. The sample comprises about 240,000 clones, 82% of which are singletons, and around 11% rests with the top ten. Material: peripheral blood. The receptors were gathered from a woman aged 60 to 75 with active or convalescent COVID-19. Both conserved end residues are part of each CDR3. Fields, in order: J gene, V gene, clone size, D gene, CDR3 protein, CDR3 DNA. The D gene is left open where the match is weak. The listing skips clone size in some rows; elsewhere it reads once, few, many or a size class.

J: TRBJ2-7; V: TRBV5-1; size: many; D: .; CDR3: CASKGGAGSYEQYF; DNA: TGCGCCAGCAAAGGGGGGGCCGGGAGCTACGAGCAGTACTTC
J: TRBJ1-1; V: TRBV6-6; size: .; D: TRBD1; CDR3: CASSLQGTDTEAFF; DNA: TGTGCCAGCAGCTTACAGGGGACAGACACTGAAGCTTTCTTT
J: TRBJ2-3; V: TRBV4-1; size: .; D: .; CDR3: CASSTYPTSVPTDTQYF; DNA: TGCGCCAGCAGCACGTACCCCACCAGCGTTCCCACAGATACGCAGTATTTT
J: TRBJ1-1; V: TRBV6-5; size: .; D: .; CDR3: CASSYSSIGDTEAFF; DNA: TGTGCCAGCAGTTACTCGAGCATAGGGGACACTGAAGCTTTCTTT
J: TRBJ2-3; V: TRBV30; size: .; D: TRBD2; CDR3: CAWSVPSGTAADTQYF; DNA: TGTGCCTGGAGTGTACCTAGCGGGACCGCGGCAGATACGCAGTATTTT
J: TRBJ2-2; V: TRBV18; size: .; D: .; CDR3: CASSPELAPGELFF; DNA: TGTGCCAGCTCACCGGAGCTAGCGCCCGGGGAGCTGTTTTTT
J: TRBJ2-2; V: TRBV5-1; size: .; D: .; CDR3: CASSPRGSENTGELFF; DNA: TGCGCCAGCAGCCCCCGGGGTAGCGAGAACACCGGGGAGCTGTTTTTT
J: TRBJ2-1; V: TRBV7-9; size: .; D: .; CDR3: CASSLEVRRGNEQFF; DNA: TGTGCCAGCAGCTTAGAGGTTCGGCGGGGCAATGAGCAGTTCTTC
J: TRBJ2-5; V: TRBV2; size: .; D: .; CDR3: CASSETGLGETQYF; DNA: TGTGCCAGCAGTGAAACAGGGTTAGGAGAGACCCAGTACTTC
J: TRBJ2-4; V: TRBV5-1; size: .; D: TRBD2; CDR3: CASSLASSGGHIQYF; DNA: TGCGCCAGCAGCTTGGCCAGTAGCGGGGGGCACATTCAGTACTTC
J: TRBJ2-7; V: TRBV5-1; size: few; D: .; CDR3: CASSLSRYEQYF; DNA: TGCGCCAGCAGCTTGTCGAGGTACGAGCAGTACTTC
J: TRBJ1-6; V: TRBV5-1; size: .; D: TRBD1; CDR3: CASSLGQGTSPLHF; DNA: TGCGCCAGCAGCTTGGGACAGGGTACTTCACCCCTCCACTTT
J: TRBJ2-3; V: TRBV27; size: .; D: .; CDR3: CASSPLGRGEADTQYF; DNA: TGTGCCAGCAGTCCCCTTGGAAGGGGCGAGGCAGATACGCAGTATTTT
J: TRBJ1-5; V: TRBV19; size: once; D: .; CDR3: CASSIGEGSNQPQHF; DNA: TGTGCCAGTAGTATAGGAGAGGGAAGCAATCAGCCCCAGCATTTT
J: TRBJ2-7; V: TRBV6-2/TRBV6-3; size: once; D: TRBD1; CDR3: CASSLQGASYEQYF; DNA: TGTGCCAGCAGCTTACAGGGGGCTTCGTACGAGCAGTACTTC
J: TRBJ2-3; V: TRBV30; size: .; D: .; CDR3: CAWSGGSGTDTQYF; DNA: TGTGCCTGGAGCGGGGGTTCGGGCACAGATACGCAGTATTTT
J: TRBJ2-3; V: TRBV19; size: .; D: TRBD2; CDR3: CASSFRLAGGPRTDTQYF; DNA: TGTGCCAGTAGTTTCCGACTAGCGGGGGGGCCGAGGACAGATACGCAGTATTTT
J: TRBJ1-2; V: TRBV2; size: .; D: .; CDR3: CASRRRGVNYGYTF; DNA: TGTGCCAGCAGACGACGGGGGGTTAACTATGGCTACACCTTC
J: TRBJ2-2; V: TRBV5-4; size: .; D: TRBD1; CDR3: CASSNRDRGLYTGELFF; DNA: TGTGCCAGCAGCAACCGGGACAGGGGGCTTTACACCGGGGAGCTGTTTTTT
J: TRBJ2-3; V: TRBV6-1; size: .; D: TRBD2; CDR3: CASSGHSLRLAGGRNTQYF; DNA: TGTGCCAGCAGTGGACACTCTTTAAGACTAGCGGGGGGCAGGAATACGCAGTATTTT
J: TRBJ1-1; V: TRBV7-8; size: .; D: .; CDR3: CASSLTVAGLNTEAFF; DNA: TGTGCCAGCAGCTTAACCGTCGCCGGTTTGAACACTGAAGCTTTCTTT
J: TRBJ2-1; V: TRBV3-1/TRBV3-2; size: .; D: TRBD2; CDR3: CASSPWTSGNNEQFF; DNA: TGTGCCAGCAGCCCCTGGACTAGCGGAAACAATGAGCAGTTCTTC
J: TRBJ2-3; V: TRBV11-2; size: .; D: TRBD2; CDR3: CASTPMSGGATDTQYF; DNA: TGTGCCAGCACCCCGATGAGCGGGGGGGCCACAGATACGCAGTATTTT
J: TRBJ2-2; V: TRBV7-3; size: .; D: TRBD2; CDR3: CASSPGGGPTGELFF; DNA: TGTGCCAGCAGCCCGGGGGGAGGGCCTACCGGGGAGCTGTTTTTT
J: TRBJ2-3; V: TRBV29-1; size: .; D: .; CDR3: CSVESADTDTQYF; DNA: TGCAGCGTTGAATCTGCGGACACAGATACGCAGTATTTT
J: TRBJ1-1; V: TRBV27; size: .; D: TRBD1; CDR3: CASSLFHGQGRPNTEAFF; DNA: TGTGCCAGCAGTTTATTCCACGGACAGGGTCGACCAAACACTGAAGCTTTCTTT
J: TRBJ1-4; V: TRBV19; size: few; D: .; CDR3: CASSISRVTNEKLFF; DNA: TGTGCCAGTAGTATCTCGAGGGTAACTAATGAAAAACTGTTTTTT
J: TRBJ2-5; V: TRBV12-3/TRBV12-4; size: .; D: TRBD2; CDR3: CASSWGRGGTQYF; DNA: TGTGCCAGCAGTTGGGGCCGGGGGGGGACCCAGTACTTC
J: TRBJ1-2; V: TRBV5-1; size: once; D: .; CDR3: CASSRQIPDYGYTF; DNA: TGCGCCAGCAGCCGACAGATTCCAGATTATGGCTACACCTTC
J: TRBJ2-2; V: TRBV4-3; size: .; D: TRBD1; CDR3: CASSQAGGALSGELFF; DNA: TGCGCCAGCAGCCAGGCAGGGGGCGCTTTGTCCGGGGAGCTGTTTTTT
J: TRBJ1-2; V: TRBV5-1; size: .; D: TRBD1; CDR3: CASSTTGDYGYTF; DNA: TGCGCCAGCAGCACGACAGGGGACTATGGCTACACCTTC
J: TRBJ2-5; V: TRBV7-2; size: .; D: TRBD1; CDR3: CASSFQGGPQETQYF; DNA: TGTGCCAGCAGCTTTCAAGGGGGCCCTCAAGAGACCCAGTACTTC
J: TRBJ1-1; V: TRBV5-1; size: .; D: .; CDR3: CASSFTPGGTEAFF; DNA: TGCGCCAGCAGTTTTACCCCGGGCGGGACTGAAGCTTTCTTT
J: TRBJ1-2; V: TRBV7-9; size: .; D: TRBD1; CDR3: CASSPGQGDGYTF; DNA: TGTGCCAGCAGCCCAGGACAGGGCGACGGCTACACCTTC
J: TRBJ1-6; V: TRBV28; size: .; D: .; CDR3: CASSFQGLRNSPLHF; DNA: TGTGCCAGCAGTTTTCAGGGGCTGAGGAATTCACCCCTCCACTTT
J: TRBJ2-2; V: TRBV7-2; size: .; D: .; CDR3: CASSLGGGSGELFF; DNA: TGTGCCAGCAGCTTAGGAGGGGGTTCCGGGGAGCTGTTTTTT
J: TRBJ2-5; V: TRBV2; size: .; D: .; CDR3: CASSVLGKATQYF; DNA: TGTGCCAGCAGTGTGCTGGGCAAGGCGACCCAGTACTTC
J: TRBJ2-7; V: TRBV5-6; size: few; D: TRBD1; CDR3: CASSWSGTGWFEQYF; DNA: TGTGCCAGCAGCTGGAGTGGGACAGGGTGGTTCGAGCAGTACTTC
J: TRBJ1-5; V: TRBV10-3; size: few; D: .; CDR3: CATASPGPYSNQPQHF; DNA: TGTGCCACCGCCTCCCCAGGGCCCTATAGCAATCAGCCCCAGCATTTT
J: TRBJ2-7; V: TRBV6-2/TRBV6-3; size: .; D: .; CDR3: CASSYVDQGGEQYF; DNA: TGTGCCAGCAGTTACGTGGATCAGGGGGGCGAGCAGTACTTC
J: TRBJ1-5; V: TRBV19; size: .; D: TRBD1; CDR3: CASSINRGDQPQHF; DNA: TGTGCCAGTAGTATAAACAGGGGGGATCAGCCCCAGCATTTT
J: TRBJ1-2; V: TRBV6-1; size: .; D: .; CDR3: CASGGEGSLSNYGYTF; DNA: TGTGCCAGCGGTGGGGAGGGCTCCTTGTCAAACTATGGCTACACCTTC
J: TRBJ2-3; V: TRBV10-3; size: .; D: .; CDR3: CAISESTRTDTQYF; DNA: TGTGCCATCAGTGAGTCCACTAGAACCGATACGCAGTATTTT
J: TRBJ1-1; V: TRBV2; size: .; D: TRBD1; CDR3: CASSDPHRGSNTEAFF; DNA: TGTGCCAGCAGTGACCCTCACAGGGGTTCGAACACTGAAGCTTTCTTT
J: TRBJ2-4; V: TRBV13; size: .; D: TRBD1; CDR3: CASSPGQGSQYF; DNA: TGTGCCAGCAGCCCGGGACAGGGAAGCCAGTACTTC
J: TRBJ1-2; V: TRBV6-5; size: .; D: .; CDR3: CASSYSYFTNYGYTF; DNA: TGTGCCAGCAGTTACTCATACTTTACTAACTATGGCTACACCTTC
J: TRBJ2-3; V: TRBV18; size: .; D: .; CDR3: CASSQGTSTDTQYF; DNA: TGTGCCAGCTCACAAGGGACTAGCACAGATACGCAGTATTTT
J: TRBJ1-1; V: TRBV7-3; size: .; D: .; CDR3: CASSLQENTEAFF; DNA: TGTGCCAGCAGCTTACAGGAGAACACTGAAGCTTTCTTT
J: TRBJ2-7; V: TRBV11-2; size: .; D: TRBD1; CDR3: CASSLGDRQYF; DNA: TGTGCCAGCAGCTTAGGGGACAGGCAGTACTTC
J: TRBJ2-3; V: TRBV6-5; size: .; D: .; CDR3: CASTFFSETDTQYF; DNA: TGTGCCAGCACGTTCTTTTCAGAAACAGATACGCAGTATTTT
J: TRBJ2-3; V: TRBV19; size: .; D: .; CDR3: CASALRRGPYTDTQYF; DNA: TGTGCCAGTGCCCTAAGGCGGGGGCCTTACACAGATACGCAGTATTTT
J: TRBJ1-6; V: TRBV11-2; size: .; D: .; CDR3: CASSSPQGSSYNSPLHF; DNA: TGTGCCAGCAGCTCACCACAGGGCAGCTCCTATAATTCACCCCTCCACTTT
J: TRBJ2-3; V: TRBV9; size: once; D: TRBD1; CDR3: CASSLQGAGTDTQYF; DNA: TGTGCCAGCAGTTTACAGGGGGCGGGTACAGATACGCAGTATTTT
J: TRBJ2-7; V: TRBV5-8; size: few; D: TRBD1; CDR3: CASPRGQSYEQYF; DNA: TGTGCCAGTCCCCGGGGACAGTCCTACGAGCAGTACTTC
J: TRBJ1-3; V: TRBV29-1; size: .; D: .; CDR3: CSVVGDTIYF; DNA: TGCAGCGTTGTTGGAGACACCATATATTTT
J: TRBJ1-6; V: TRBV5-4; size: once; D: .; CDR3: CASSTGHPSPLHF; DNA: TGTGCCAGCAGCACGGGACATCCTTCACCCCTCCACTTT
J: TRBJ2-7; V: TRBV12-2; size: .; D: .; CDR3: CASRPTTGTYEQYF; DNA: TGTGCAAGTCGCCCCACGACAGGTACCTACGAGCAGTACTTC
J: TRBJ1-2; V: TRBV21-1; size: .; D: .; CDR3: CASSNWNRDSPNYGYTF; DNA: TGTGCCAGCAGCAATTGGAACCGGGACAGCCCTAACTATGGCTACACCTTC